This T cell receptor beta chain was profiled in a study of sequential checkpoint blockade in melanoma (dated by TCRdb to about 2019). General notes on the study: In a 1:1 randomization, patients received either first-line nivolumab then ipilimumab (arm A) or ipilimumab then nivolumab (arm B). Maintenance nivolumab came after both trial sequences. Overall study outcomes, separate from this receptor: Validation of the response-prediction model combining TCR metrics and mutation burden is needed in larger, independent patient cohorts.

As encoded in the germline V gene, CDR1 is SGDLS while CDR2 is YYNGEE. The V end gives up 4 bases and the J end 8 bases, leaving 9 bases in the junction not matched to a gene. Spanning cysteine to phenylalanine, the CDR3 consists of 15 amino acids. Only the CDR3 portion is preserved as DNA: 45 bases, with reading frame beginning at the first base. The treatment or condition label on this specimen signifies: randomized to nivolumab then ipilimumab (arm A) or the reverse (arm B). No trial patient had received prior DNA-damaging chemotherapy. On a FACS Aria II flow cytometer, live CD3+CD8+ cells that were negative for CD19 and CD56 were sorted from thawed PBMCs. CheckMate 064, a randomized, open-label phase II trial of sequential checkpoint blockade, was the source of the samples, all of which came from patients with melanoma. Peripheral blood mononuclear cells were obtained through leukapheresis, purified using Ficoll-Paque, and frozen in human serum containing around 9.6% DMSO. Immediately after sorting, the purity of the sorted blood CD3+CD8+ cells was confirmed to be >98%, and DNA was then extracted.

Turning to this clone: Its antigen is still unknown. Base qualities are missing; no much larger clone stands one base away.

TCRbeta CDR3 regions were immunosequenced from genomic DNA with the immunoSEQ Assay. Before high-throughput sequencing, the genomic DNA was amplified using bias-controlled multiplex PCR. The authors processed their data as follows. To quantify the absolute abundance of each unique TCRbeta CDR3 region, the sequences were collapsed and filtered. Clonality was defined as 1 minus Pielou's evenness and was calculated using productive rearrangements only. A previously published method was used to identify clones with significantly greater frequencies in on-treatment samples than in baseline samples. What TCRdb holds here is the immuneACCESS table cut down to in-frame rearrangements. Part of the clones is not present; checked against another copy, under half of the missing clones reflect an unresolved V gene, and the others are unexplained. V and J calls plus clone size are reproduced from that table; the DNA served to infer D and trimming. The sample table records tens of thousands of clones; almost 85% of these occur just once. The ten largest clones capture 4.5% to 7% of the sample.

The sample consisted of CD8+ T cells sorted from blood (inferred from file names), taken from a patient given nivolumab and ipilimumab in sequence. The sequence was obtained from a human donor with melanoma. Here the chain combines TRBV9 and TRBJ2-1; 10 middle bases align to TRBD1. The CDR3: CASSPGTGVFYEQFF. The sequenced DNA: TGTGCCAGCAGCCCAGGGACAGGGGTTTTCTATGAGCAGTTCTTC.